This is a list of T cell receptor beta chains from one sample in a study of human CD8 memory T cell subsets. From the 5' RACE reads, TCRdb lists one entry per CDR3 protein and no DNA. The sample totals about 11,000 distinct CDR3 sequences. The source material was CD8+ stem-like memory T cells (TSCM and TCM) sorted from PBMCs. Receptor source: a human donor in good health. The CDR3 runs from the conserved cysteine through the conserved F or W. Size is omitted from some rows. Given values are once, few, many or a class for expanded clones.

CDR3aa: CASSEDREHYEQYF
v_gene: TRBV12-3/TRBV12-4
j_gene: TRBJ2-7
abundance: .

CDR3aa: CASSPGQTTDTQYF
v_gene: TRBV6-6
j_gene: TRBJ2-3
abundance: .

CDR3aa: CASSPPGLAEETQYF
v_gene: TRBV28
j_gene: TRBJ2-5
abundance: .

CDR3aa: CASRDSYNEQFF
v_gene: TRBV6-1
j_gene: TRBJ2-1
abundance: .

CDR3aa: CASSVTGTSIDEQFF
v_gene: TRBV7-8
j_gene: TRBJ2-1
abundance: .

CDR3aa: CASSHMQGSETQYF
v_gene: TRBV7-8
j_gene: TRBJ2-5
abundance: .

CDR3aa: CASSQDWRGGRETQYF
v_gene: TRBV14
j_gene: TRBJ2-5
abundance: .

CDR3aa: CASSPNPKFDNQPQHF
v_gene: TRBV12-3/TRBV12-4
j_gene: TRBJ1-5
abundance: .

CDR3aa: CASSPGTSGSVLYEQYF
v_gene: TRBV28
j_gene: TRBJ2-7
abundance: .

CDR3aa: CASQTGVTHYEQYF
v_gene: TRBV2
j_gene: TRBJ2-7
abundance: .

CDR3aa: CSVTGGMAGELFF
v_gene: TRBV29-1
j_gene: TRBJ2-2
abundance: .

CDR3aa: CASSVVGGTAETQYF
v_gene: TRBV9
j_gene: TRBJ2-5
abundance: .

CDR3aa: CSVEVGISPNAFF
v_gene: TRBV29-1
j_gene: TRBJ1-1
abundance: .

CDR3aa: CASSLAGQGSYEQYF
v_gene: TRBV12-3/TRBV12-4
j_gene: TRBJ2-7
abundance: .

CDR3aa: CASSQETDWAYEQYF
v_gene: TRBV4-2
j_gene: TRBJ2-7
abundance: .

CDR3aa: CASSGPGTGHKIYREKLFF
v_gene: TRBV7-9
j_gene: TRBJ1-4
abundance: .

CDR3aa: CASSQEDRVLDTQYF
v_gene: TRBV14
j_gene: TRBJ2-3
abundance: .

CDR3aa: CASSLSQVTEAFF
v_gene: TRBV7-6
j_gene: TRBJ1-1
abundance: medium-sized

CDR3aa: CASSFGSGTDTQYF
v_gene: TRBV7-6
j_gene: TRBJ2-3
abundance: .

CDR3aa: CASSLRGANYGYTF
v_gene: TRBV28
j_gene: TRBJ1-2
abundance: .

CDR3aa: CASNLIQGGYGYTF
v_gene: TRBV28
j_gene: TRBJ1-2
abundance: .

CDR3aa: CASRRNSGSEQYF
v_gene: TRBV2
j_gene: TRBJ2-7
abundance: .

CDR3aa: CSAETEPTEAFF
v_gene: TRBV20-1
j_gene: TRBJ1-1
abundance: .

CDR3aa: CASSLGVVRPLHF
v_gene: TRBV28
j_gene: TRBJ1-6
abundance: .

CDR3aa: CAISESHYEQYF
v_gene: TRBV10-3
j_gene: TRBJ2-7
abundance: .

CDR3aa: CASSLLGYEQYF
v_gene: TRBV12-3/TRBV12-4
j_gene: TRBJ2-7
abundance: .

CDR3aa: CASSLASSGPNYGYTF
v_gene: TRBV7-9
j_gene: TRBJ1-2
abundance: .

CDR3aa: CASSRTGEDQPQHF
v_gene: TRBV12-3/TRBV12-4
j_gene: TRBJ1-5
abundance: .

CDR3aa: CASSLEGASMNTEAFF
v_gene: TRBV27
j_gene: TRBJ1-1
abundance: .

CDR3aa: CASSLTGDGYEQYF
v_gene: TRBV7-2
j_gene: TRBJ2-7
abundance: .

CDR3aa: CATSRDGSSGNTIYF
v_gene: TRBV15
j_gene: TRBJ1-3
abundance: .

CDR3aa: CASSLIGGNTEAFF
v_gene: TRBV27
j_gene: TRBJ1-1
abundance: .

CDR3aa: CASSVPPYSSYNEQFF
v_gene: TRBV2
j_gene: TRBJ2-1
abundance: .

CDR3aa: CASSSIRGDQPQHF
v_gene: TRBV28
j_gene: TRBJ1-5
abundance: medium-sized

CDR3aa: CASSQGRRADEQFF
v_gene: TRBV4-2
j_gene: TRBJ2-1
abundance: .